The 5 T cell receptor beta chains reported below all come from one sample, sequenced in a study of T-cell memory formation after mild COVID-19 (TCRdb year 2021). The library was obtained by 5' RACE. Sequencing instrument: Illumina NovaSeq 6000. The raw public data were reprocessed by TCRdb itself: fastp quality trimming at Q25, MiXCR clonotype calling, in-frame beta chains only. Each CDR3 protein appears once, grouped with its most common genes and DNA. The sample profile shows roughly 62,000 distinct CDR3 sequences; about a tenth of them were found once. The top ten hold about 1.1% of the sample. Sequenced sample: PBMCs or a T cell subset sorted from them (not recorded which). These TCRs come from a young man who had mild COVID-19 (a few samples of this study predate the infection). The sample titles of this study are shuffled in the database, so cell type and time point are left out; the donor was told from shared clones.

In this sample, this clonotype turned up many times. CDR3 amino acids: CASSFWADQPQHF. The CDR3 nucleotides read TGTGCCAGCAGCTTCTGGGCCGATCAGCCCCAGCATTTT. V and J are TRBV7-2 and TRBJ1-5, with D uncertain. Germline assignment: CDR1 SGHTA and CDR2 FQGNSA. Trimming stripped 3 bases from V and 5 bases from J, with 8 bases between. The CDR3 covers 13 residues.

The chain is built from TRBV6-2 or TRBV6-3 and TRBJ2-3, with 7 nucleotides matching TRBD2. Trimming cost V 2 bases and J 7 bases; bases outside gene matches: 3. Germline V CDR1 and CDR2: MNHEY, SVGEGT. The CDR3 totals 13 residues. CDR3 nucleotides: TGTGCCAGCAGTTACATGGGACTAAATACGCAGTATTTT. This sequence encodes CASSYMGLNTQYF.

There are a few counts of this clonotype. The V call is TRBV7-2, the J call TRBJ2-2; the D call may be TRBD1 or TRBD2 (6 bases each). V was pared by 7 bases and J by 5 bases, with 11 bases between. This CDR3 region has 13 residues. In germline, CDR1 is SGHTA, CDR2 FQGNSA. Here the CDR3 DNA reads TGTGCCAGCACGGGGGCGCGGACCGGGGAGCTGTTTTTT. Amino acids: CASTGARTGELFF.

The sample holds a few counts of this clonotype. The chain links TRBV20-1 to TRBJ1-1; no clear D gene. V lost 3 bases and J 2 bases, leaving 10 bases between the germline ends. The CDR3 totals 13 residues. Germline lookup yields CDR1 DFQATT and CDR2 SNEGSKA (reference sequence). CDR3 sequence (DNA): TGCAGTGCTAGTCTGGGAATTAACACTGAAGCTTTCTTT. The encoded protein is CSASLGINTEAFF.

This clonotype showed up just a few times. The chain employs TRBV5-1 and TRBJ1-6; D is unclear. V dropped 6 bases and J dropped 4 bases, with 8 bases sitting between them. The CDR3 runs 13 residues. The germline CDR1 and CDR2 sequences are SGHRS and YFSETQ. CDR3 nucleotides: TGCGCCAGCACCCCCGATTATAATTCACCCCTCCACTTT. It codes for CASTPDYNSPLHF.